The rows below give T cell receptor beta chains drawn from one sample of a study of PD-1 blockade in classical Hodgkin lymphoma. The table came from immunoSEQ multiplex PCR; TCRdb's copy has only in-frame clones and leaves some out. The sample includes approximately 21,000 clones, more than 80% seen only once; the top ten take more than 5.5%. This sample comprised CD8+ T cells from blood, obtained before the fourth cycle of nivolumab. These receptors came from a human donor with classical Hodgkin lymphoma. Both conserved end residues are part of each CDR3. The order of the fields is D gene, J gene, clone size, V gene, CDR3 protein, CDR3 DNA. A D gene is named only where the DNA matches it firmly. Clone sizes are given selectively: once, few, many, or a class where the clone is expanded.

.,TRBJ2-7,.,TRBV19,CASSIGQIETYEQYF,TGTGCCAGTAGTATTGGACAGATAGAGACCTACGAGCAGTACTTC
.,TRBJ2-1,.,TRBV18,CASSPATGKGWNEQFF,TGTGCCAGCTCACCAGCGACAGGCAAGGGGTGGAATGAGCAGTTCTTC
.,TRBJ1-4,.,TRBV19,CASSPSREGESNEKLFF,TGTGCCAGTAGTCCCTCACGGGAGGGGGAGTCTAACGAAAAACTGTTTTTT
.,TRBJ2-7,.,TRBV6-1,CASSEQVSYEQYF,TGTGCCAGCAGTGAACAGGTCTCCTACGAGCAGTACTTC
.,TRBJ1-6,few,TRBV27,CASSPSGNSPLHF,TGTGCCAGCAGTCCCTCAGGGAATTCACCCCTCCACTTT
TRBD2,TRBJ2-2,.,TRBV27,CAPGGREYTGELFF,TGTGCCCCGGGGGGACGAGAATACACCGGGGAGCTGTTTTTT
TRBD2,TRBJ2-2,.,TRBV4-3,CASSQGWSGGPGELFF,TGCGCCAGCAGCCAAGGATGGAGCGGGGGGCCCGGGGAGCTGTTTTTT
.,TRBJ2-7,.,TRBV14,CASSPSLIFYEQYF,TGTGCCAGCAGCCCCTCCCTGATATTCTACGAGCAGTACTTC
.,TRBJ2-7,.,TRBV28,CASSLLRTTIYEQYF,TGTGCCAGCAGTTTATTAAGGACAACAATCTACGAGCAGTACTTC
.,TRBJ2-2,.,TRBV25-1,CASSGTRNTGELFF,TGTGCCAGCAGTGGGACACGGAACACCGGGGAGCTGTTTTTT
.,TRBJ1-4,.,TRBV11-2,CASSLVRGATNEKLFF,TGTGCCAGCAGCTTAGTGCGGGGGGCAACTAATGAAAAACTGTTTTTT
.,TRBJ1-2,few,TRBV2,CATWTFNYGYTF,TGTGCCACCTGGACCTTTAACTATGGCTACACCTTC
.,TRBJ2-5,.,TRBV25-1,CASSRETQYF,TGTGCCAGCAGTAGGGAGACCCAGTACTTC
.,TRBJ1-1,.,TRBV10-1,CASSEVQQKGEAFF,TGCGCCAGCAGTGAAGTACAGCAAAAAGGGGAAGCTTTCTTT
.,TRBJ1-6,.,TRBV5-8,CASSLWASSYNSPLHF,TGTGCCAGCAGCTTGTGGGCGAGCTCCTATAATTCACCCCTCCACTTT
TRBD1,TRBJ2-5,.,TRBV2,CASRGLGTGVWETQYF,TGTGCCAGCAGGGGGCTCGGGACAGGGGTTTGGGAGACCCAGTACTTC
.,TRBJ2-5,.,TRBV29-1,CSGAWGGETQYF,TGCAGCGGTGCTTGGGGAGGAGAGACCCAGTACTTC
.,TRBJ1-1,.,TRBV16,CASSQVAVGATEAFF,TGTGCCAGCAGCCAAGTCGCGGTCGGGGCCACTGAAGCTTTCTTT
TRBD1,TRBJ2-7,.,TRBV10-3,CAISGDRVHEQYF,TGTGCCATCAGTGGAGACAGGGTCCACGAGCAGTACTTC
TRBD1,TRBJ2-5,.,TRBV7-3,CASSSAKRGQGGETQYF,TGTGCCAGCAGCTCAGCCAAACGGGGACAGGGGGGAGAGACCCAGTACTTC
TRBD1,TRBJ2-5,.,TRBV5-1,CASSSEGALGETQYF,TGCGCCAGCAGCTCAGAGGGGGCGCTAGGGGAGACCCAGTACTTC
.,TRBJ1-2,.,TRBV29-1,CSVENRVDYGYTF,TGCAGCGTTGAGAACAGGGTGGACTATGGCTACACCTTC
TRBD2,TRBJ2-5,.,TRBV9,CASSTGLAGGLQETQYF,TGTGCCAGCAGCACGGGACTAGCGGGGGGCCTCCAAGAGACCCAGTACTTC
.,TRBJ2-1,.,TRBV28,CASSPIPGGNEQFF,TGTGCCAGCAGCCCAATACCCGGGGGTAATGAGCAGTTCTTC
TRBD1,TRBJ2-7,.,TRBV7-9,CASSPGQGFDEQYF,TGTGCCAGCAGCCCCGGACAGGGGTTCGACGAGCAGTACTTC
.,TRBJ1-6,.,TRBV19,CASSIAGVSPLHF,TGTGCCAGTAGTATAGCCGGGGTATCACCCCTCCACTTT
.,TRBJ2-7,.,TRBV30,CAWAAGQFYEQYF,TGTGCCTGGGCCGCGGGGCAGTTTTACGAGCAGTACTTC
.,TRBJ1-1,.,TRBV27,CASSSLTGWNTEAFF,TGTGCCAGCAGTTCCCTAACAGGGTGGAACACTGAAGCTTTCTTT
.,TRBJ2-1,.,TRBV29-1,CSVRTAISYNEQFF,TGCAGCGTGCGAACAGCAATCTCCTACAATGAGCAGTTCTTC
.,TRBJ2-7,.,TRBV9,CASSVAGDYEQYF,TGTGCCAGCAGCGTCGCAGGGGATTACGAGCAGTACTTC
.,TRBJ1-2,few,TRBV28,CASTLSDSYGYTF,TGTGCCAGCACTTTGTCCGACAGCTATGGCTACACCTTC
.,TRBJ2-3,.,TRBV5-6,CASSAWGDTQYF,TGTGCCAGCAGCGCGTGGGGAGATACGCAGTATTTT
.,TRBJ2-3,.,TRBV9,CASSDQGLGIRDTQYF,TGTGCCAGCAGCGACCAGGGACTGGGGATCCGGGATACGCAGTATTTT
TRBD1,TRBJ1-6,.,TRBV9,CASSAGGNSPLHF,TGTGCCAGCAGCGCAGGGGGCAATTCACCCCTCCACTTT
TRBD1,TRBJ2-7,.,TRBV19,CASSPEPIPTGGTSKTYEQYF,TGTGCCAGTAGTCCAGAACCCATCCCGACAGGGGGCACCTCCAAAACCTACGAGCAGTACTTC
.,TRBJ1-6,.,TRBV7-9,CAGRTEADLDSPLHF,TGTGCCGGAAGGACTGAGGCCGATCTAGATTCACCCCTCCACTTT
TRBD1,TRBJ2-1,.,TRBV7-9,CASSIQGSEQFF,TGTGCCAGCAGCATACAGGGGAGCGAGCAGTTCTTC
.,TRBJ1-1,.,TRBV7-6,CASSAIGTEAFF,TGTGCCAGCAGCGCGATCGGCACTGAAGCTTTCTTT
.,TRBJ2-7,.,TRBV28,CASSFFGGPSYEQYF,TGTGCCAGCAGTTTCTTTGGGGGTCCCTCCTACGAGCAGTACTTC
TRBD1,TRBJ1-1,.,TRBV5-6,CASSLGGGADTEAFF,TGTGCCAGCAGCTTGGGAGGGGGCGCGGACACTGAAGCTTTCTTT
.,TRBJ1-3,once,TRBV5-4,CASSAGRMAAGNTIYF,TGTGCCAGCAGCGCTGGGCGAATGGCGGCCGGAAACACCATATATTTT
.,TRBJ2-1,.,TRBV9,CASSVTGNEQFF,TGTGCCAGCAGCGTAACCGGGAATGAGCAGTTCTTC
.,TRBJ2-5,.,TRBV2,CASTAVRGDETQYF,TGTGCCAGCACTGCGGTCCGCGGGGATGAGACCCAGTACTTC
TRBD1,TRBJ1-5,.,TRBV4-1,CARPGQPVTGNQPQHF,TGCGCCAGACCGGGACAGCCTGTCACGGGCAATCAGCCCCAGCATTTT
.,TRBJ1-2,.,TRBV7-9,CASSLTRAANYGYTF,TGTGCCAGCAGCTTAACGCGAGCAGCCAACTATGGCTACACCTTC
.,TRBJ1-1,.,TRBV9,CASSASWDTEAFF,TGTGCCAGCAGCGCCAGCTGGGACACTGAAGCTTTCTTT
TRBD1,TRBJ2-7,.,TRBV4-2,CASSQGTGRYEQYF,TGTGCCAGCAGCCAAGGGACAGGAAGATACGAGCAGTACTTC
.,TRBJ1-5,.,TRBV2,CASTPLLVGSGDNQPQHF,TGTGCCAGCACCCCCCTATTAGTGGGTTCGGGTGACAATCAGCCCCAGCATTTT
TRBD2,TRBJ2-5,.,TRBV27,CASSYSGGGETQYF,TGTGCCAGCAGCTACAGTGGCGGGGGAGAGACCCAGTACTTC
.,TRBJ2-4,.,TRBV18,CASSPGPRVDIQYF,TGTGCCAGCTCCCCGGGACCGCGCGTGGACATTCAGTACTTC
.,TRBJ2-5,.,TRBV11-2,CASSFEGTSETQYF,TGTGCCAGCAGCTTTGAGGGAACCTCGGAGACCCAGTACTTC